These T cell receptor beta chains were read from a single sample in a study of identical twins. TCRdb reanalysed the 5' RACE reads using MiXCR and keeps one entry per CDR3 protein. The sample lists some 570,000 distinct CDR3 sequences, more than 20% occurring once. These data were likewise used in another study, on yellow fever vaccine responses in identical twins.

The sample taken for sequencing was CD4+ T cells sorted from blood. All receptors come from a woman under 30 in good health. Both conserved end residues are part of each CDR3.

j_call | v_call | cdr3_aa
TRBJ2-1 | TRBV19 | CASTSPARGGEQFF
TRBJ2-3 | TRBV5-1 | CASRSLWDTDTQYF
TRBJ2-1 | TRBV5-1 | CASSPEGQGTYNEQFF
TRBJ2-1 | TRBV15 | CATSREAGGLGNEQFF
TRBJ2-1 | TRBV11-2 | CAAGLAAINEQFF
TRBJ2-3 | TRBV9 | CASSVIGSTDTQYF
TRBJ1-6 | TRBV3-1 | CASSQGGGNSPLHF
TRBJ2-1 | TRBV4-1 | CASSPPTKAFNEQFF
TRBJ1-2 | TRBV7-8 | CASSLSLDRANYGYTF
TRBJ2-7 | TRBV7-9 | CASSQREPYEQYF
TRBJ2-7 | TRBV29-1 | CSVDGTGQGSSYEQYF
TRBJ2-1 | TRBV11-3 | CASSLTPLGSEQFF
TRBJ2-1 | TRBV7-2 | CASSPRTSSSYNEQFF
TRBJ1-5 | TRBV20-1 | CSARETLLSNQPQHF
TRBJ2-3 | TRBV3-1 | CASSHVGGLNTDTQYF
TRBJ1-1 | TRBV2 | CASRLTGSTEAFF
TRBJ2-3 | TRBV12-3/TRBV12-4 | CASSQRGDTQYF
TRBJ2-7 | TRBV24-1 | CATSDLIGTGAYEQYF
TRBJ2-3 | TRBV14 | CASSHPGQGAADTQYF
TRBJ1-2 | TRBV6-5 | CASSYSVRAGYTF
TRBJ1-4 | TRBV7-6 | CASSFTQEKLFF
TRBJ1-1 | TRBV3-1 | CASSPTGMNTEAFF
TRBJ1-1 | TRBV5-1 | CASSLANTMDEAFF
TRBJ2-5 | TRBV6-2/TRBV6-3 | CASSRPSGSQQETQYF
TRBJ2-5 | TRBV12-3/TRBV12-4 | CASRQQGRETQYF
TRBJ2-3 | TRBV12-3/TRBV12-4 | CASSPWTGGSDTQYF
TRBJ2-2 | TRBV20-1 | CSARGLAGNLNTGELFF
TRBJ2-1 | TRBV7-2 | CASLSLVAGGHNEQFF
TRBJ2-7 | TRBV12-3/TRBV12-4 | CASSLGLNGEQYF
TRBJ2-1 | TRBV20-1 | CSARVGTGGAGSYNEQFF